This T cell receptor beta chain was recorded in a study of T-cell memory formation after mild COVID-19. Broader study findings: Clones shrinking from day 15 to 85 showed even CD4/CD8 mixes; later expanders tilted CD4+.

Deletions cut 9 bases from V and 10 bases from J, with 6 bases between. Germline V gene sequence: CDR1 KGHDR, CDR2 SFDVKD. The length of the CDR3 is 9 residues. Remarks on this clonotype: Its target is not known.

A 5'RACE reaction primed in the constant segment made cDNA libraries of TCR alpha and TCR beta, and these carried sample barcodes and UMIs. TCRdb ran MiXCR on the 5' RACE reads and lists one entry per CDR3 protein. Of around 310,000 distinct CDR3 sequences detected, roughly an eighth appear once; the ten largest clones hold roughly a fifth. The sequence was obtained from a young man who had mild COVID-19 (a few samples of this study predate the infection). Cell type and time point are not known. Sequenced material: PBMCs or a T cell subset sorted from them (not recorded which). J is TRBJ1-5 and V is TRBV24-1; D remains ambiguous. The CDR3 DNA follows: TGTGCCACCTGTTGCCCCCAGCATTTT. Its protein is CATCCPQHF.